One and the same sample provided the 20 T cell receptor beta chains below, sequenced in a study of neoadjuvant anti-PD-1 for oral cavity cancer. Indicated time point: after neoadjuvant nivolumab, at surgical resection. Sequencing was performed with immunoSEQ multiplex PCR; in TCRdb, only in-frame clones are kept and a portion is missing. Counted here are over 8,000 clones, more than 60% occurring once; the ten biggest clones make up around 4%. Source: PBMCs, taken after nivolumab (anti-PD-1) treatment. These receptors were collected from a person aged 35-79 years with oral cavity squamous cell carcinoma.

The chain uses TRBV5-1 and TRBJ2-2; 9 positions agree with TRBD1. The germline V gene encodes CDR1 SGHRS and CDR2 YFSETQ. J gave up 7 bases and V 2 bases, and 6 bases lay outside the gene matches. The CDR3 covers 15 residues. The CDR3 coding sequence is TGCGCCAGCAGCTTCACAGGGGGCGCGAACGGGGAGCTGTTTTTT. Its translation is CASSFTGGANGELFF.

This chain joins TRBV28 and TRBJ1-2; D not resolved. This CDR3 spans 11 amino acids. CDR1 and CDR2 (germline): MDHEN, SYDVKM. Trimming left V 5 bases short and J 8 bases short, with 9 bases between. The CDR3 region is CASSSTRGYTF. CDR3 DNA sequence: TGTGCCAGCAGTAGCACACGGGGCTACACCTTC.

The chain employs TRBV11-3 and TRBJ2-1; 10 bases agree with TRBD2. Germline values: CDR1 SGHNT, CDR2 YENEEA. V gave up 5 bases and J gave up 9 bases; unmatched junction bases: 13. The CDR3 consists of 16 residues. The CDR3 sequence is CASSQNGASGRSEQFF. The CDR3 DNA reads TGTGCCAGCAGCCAAAATGGGGCTAGCGGGAGAAGTGAGCAGTTCTTC.

This clone was seen only once. This chain joins TRBV11-2 and TRBJ1-3; 9 bases line up with TRBD1. The germline V gene encodes CDR1 SGHAT and CDR2 FQNNGV. The CDR3 sequence is 16 residues long. V trimming: 5 bases; J trimming: 0 bases; junction bases outside the gene matches: 5. CDR3 in amino acids: CASSTGGQGSGNTIYF. The CDR3 DNA follows: TGTGCCAGCAGCACAGGGGGCCAGGGCTCTGGAAACACCATATATTTT.

The rearrangement joins TRBV4-1 to TRBJ1-2; 8 nucleotides align to TRBD1. This CDR3 comprises 15 residues. V shed 3 bases, J shed 8 bases, and the junction held 11 bases outside the gene matches. Per the germline V gene, CDR1 is MGHRA and CDR2 is YSYEKL. CDR3 loop: CASSHGFGTGFGYTF. CDR3 bases: TGCGCCAGCAGCCACGGATTCGGGACAGGCTTCGGCTACACCTTC.

The V gene is TRBV29-1, the J gene TRBJ1-1; 7 positions match TRBD1. The germline V gene has CDR1 SQVTM and CDR2 ANQGSEA. Trimming cost V 7 bases and J 7 bases; bases outside gene matches: 15. The CDR3 runs to 14 residues. The CDR3 loop reads CSAGSGRGGFEAFF. CDR3 sequence (DNA): TGCAGCGCAGGATCAGGCAGGGGGGGCTTTGAAGCTTTCTTT. The full variable domain, with the rest looked up from reference TRBV29-1 and TRBJ1-1, is SAVISQKPSRDICQRGTSLTIQCQVDSQVTMMFWYRQQPGQSLTLIATANQGSEATYESGFVIDKFPISRPNLTFSTLTVSNMSPEDSSIYLCSAGSGRGGFEAFFGQGTRLTVV.

The rearrangement links TRBV10-3 to TRBJ2-3, with TRBD1 matching over 12 bases. V was clipped by 4 bases and J by 3 bases; unmatched bases: 11. There are 18 residues in the CDR3. Germline CDR1 reads ENHRY; CDR2 reads SYGVKD. The CDR3 protein is CAISGGQGAESRTDTQYF. DNA for the CDR3: TGTGCCATCAGTGGGGGACAGGGGGCGGAAAGTAGGACAGATACGCAGTATTTT.

The rearrangement uses TRBV6-6 and TRBJ1-5; possibly TRBD1 for D (5 bases). CDR1 and CDR2 from the germline V gene are MNHNY and SVGAGI (reference sequence). The V end was cut by 5 bases, the J end by 4 bases, with 9 bases between. This CDR3 has 13 amino acids. CDR3 nucleotides: TGTGCCAGCAGTCCCGACAGAAATCAGCCCCAGCATTTT. Translated: CASSPDRNQPQHF.

This chain uses TRBV5-4 with TRBJ1-6, with TRBD1 as a possible D gene (6 bases). Germline V lookup: CDR1 SGHNT, CDR2 YYREEE (reference sequence). The V end was cut by 6 bases, the J end by 10 bases, with 11 bases between. The CDR3 sequence is 12 residues long. Here the CDR3 DNA reads TGTGCCAGCACCGTAGGGGGGTCACCCCTCCACTTT. It specifies CASTVGGSPLHF. The full variable domain, completed using reference TRBV5-4 and TRBJ1-6, is ETGVTQSPTHLIKTRGQQVTLRCSSQSGHNTVSWYQQALGQGPQFIFQYYREEENGRGNFPPRFSGLQFPNYSSELNVNALELDDSALYLCASTVGGSPLHFGNGTRLTVT.

The rearrangement uses TRBV15 and TRBJ2-1; tentative D call: TRBD1 (5 bases). The ends were cut back, 1 base at V and 9 bases at J, with 13 bases in the middle. CDR3 length equals 14 residues. Germline V gene data show CDR1 as LNHNV and CDR2 as YYDKDF (reference sequence). CDR3: CATSRVSGISEQFF. The CDR3, as DNA: TGTGCCACCAGCAGAGTATCAGGGATAAGTGAGCAGTTCTTC.

CDR3 sequence: CASSLDFGGTGQPQHF. CDR3 coding DNA: TGTGCCAGCAGCTTAGATTTCGGGGGCACGGGTCAGCCCCAGCATTTT. The V gene is TRBV7-8, the J gene TRBJ1-5, with D perhaps TRBD1 (6 bases). V lost 1 base and J lost 6, with 16 bases in between. The CDR3 loop spans 16 amino acids. Germline V CDR1 and CDR2: SGHVS, FQNEAQ. The variable domain in full, with the rest retrieved from reference TRBV7-8 and TRBJ1-5, is GAGVSQSPRYKVAKRGQDVALRCDPISGHVSLFWYQQALGQGPEFLTYFQNEAQLDKSGLPSDRFFAERPEGSVSTLKIQRTQQEDSAVYLCASSLDFGGTGQPQHFGDGTRLSIL.

The chain joins TRBV5-1 to TRBJ2-7; weak D call: TRBD2 (5 bases). The CDR3 contains 15 residues. Germline CDR1 and CDR2: SGHRS and YFSETQ. Between the trimmed V and J ends, which lost 4 bases and 0 bases, there was a span of 14 bases. The CDR3 nucleotides are TGCGCCAGCAGCCCCTCTGGCGGGTTCTCCTACGAGCAGTACTTC. Its protein is CASSPSGGFSYEQYF.

CDR3 region: CAISEGQGYGYTF. DNA for the CDR3: TGTGCCATCAGTGAAGGTCAGGGGTATGGCTACACCTTC. This chain connects TRBV10-3 to TRBJ1-2; D possibly corresponds to TRBD1 (6 bases). V shed 3 bases and J shed 5 bases, with 10 bases lying between them. Looked up from germline, CDR1 is ENHRY and CDR2 is SYGVKD. CDR3 length: 13 residues.

V is TRBV10-1 and J is TRBJ2-5, with TRBD2 matching over 7 bases. The end of the DNA fits TRBJ2-7 better, so the J call may be wrong. Germline V CDR1 and CDR2: WNHNN, SYGVQD (reference sequence). The CDR3 runs 15 residues. CDR3 amino acids: CASSREAGPGDEQYF. Written as DNA, the CDR3 is TGCGCCAGCAGTCGGGAAGCGGGGCCCGGGGACGAGCAGTACTTC.

The V gene is TRBV6-6, the J gene TRBJ2-5; D is unclear. Trimming stripped 6 bases from V and 5 bases from J, with 7 bases between. Germline CDR1 reads MNHNY; CDR2 reads SVGAGI (reference sequence). This CDR3 region has 11 residues. CDR3 nucleotides: TGTGCCAGCAGCCCGAAGGAGACCCAGTACTTC. Protein: CASSPKETQYF.

The gene calls are TRBV25-1 and TRBJ1-2; D ambiguous. The length of the CDR3 is 17 residues. Germline V gene sequence: CDR1 MGHDK, CDR2 SYGVNS. V dropped 2 bases and J dropped 2 bases, with 18 bases sitting between them. CDR3 sequence (DNA): TGTGCCAGCAGTGAACCCCGGGCTGCGAAAGCAAACTATGGCTACACCTTC. Translating gives CASSEPRAAKANYGYTF.

The rearrangement joins TRBV11-2 to TRBJ1-2; tentatively, D is TRBD1 (6 bases). With 1 base removed from V and 7 bases from J, the gap between germline ends came to 13 bases. The CDR3 is made up of 14 amino acids. CDR1 is SGHAT and CDR2 is FQNNGV in the germline V gene. The CDR3, as DNA: TGTGCCAGCAGCTTAGGCGTCGGGGGCGGTGGCTACACCTTC. It specifies CASSLGVGGGGYTF.

J is TRBJ1-2 and V is TRBV7-8, with D maybe TRBD1 (5 bases). The CDR3 has 14 amino acids. Per the germline V gene, CDR1 is SGHVS and CDR2 is FQNEAQ. With 2 bases removed from V and 5 bases from J, the gap between germline ends came to 12 bases. This chain's CDR3 is CASSLTDSPYGYTF. For the CDR3, the DNA is TGTGCCAGCAGCTTAACCGACAGCCCTTATGGCTACACCTTC.

This sequence joins TRBV29-1 and TRBJ1-1; D is perhaps TRBD1 (5 bases). Germline V gene lookup returns CDR1 SQVTM and CDR2 ANQGSEA. CDR3 size: 11 residues. Trimming removed 3 bases from V and 6 bases from J, with 8 bases in between. CDR3 sequence (DNA): TGCAGCGTTGACCTAGGGGCTGAAGCTTTCTTT. Translated: CSVDLGAEAFF.

The chain employs TRBV5-1 and TRBJ1-1, with D perhaps TRBD1 (5 bases). V was pared by 0 bases and J by 5 bases, with 14 bases between. The CDR3 length is 15 residues. Germline values: CDR1 SGHRS, CDR2 YFSETQ. DNA of the CDR3: TGCGCCAGCAGCTTGGTCACTTTACCAGGGACTGAAGCTTTCTTT. Translated, it gives CASSLVTLPGTEAFF.